These T cell receptor beta chains were read from a single sample in a study of shared clonotypes between healthy human individuals. Measured with immunoSEQ multiplex PCR; TCRdb has only the in-frame clones, and not every one. Of roughly 590,000 clones listed, over 95% are singletons. The sample comprised naive CD8+ T cells sorted from blood. Receptors were obtained from a woman between 25 and 40 years old in good health. CDR3s include the opening cysteine and the closing phenylalanine or tryptophan. Fields, in order: CDR3 protein, CDR3 DNA, D gene, clone size, V gene, J gene. D genes are given only for firm matches. Expanded clones get a size class; other rows say once, few or many, or leave the size out.

CSVFGIGETQYF,TGCAGCGTCTTTGGAATCGGAGAGACCCAGTACTTC,-,-,TRBV29-1,TRBJ2-5
CASSQPQGVETEAFF,TGTGCCAGCAGCCAACCACAGGGTGTTGAAACTGAAGCTTTCTTT,-,-,TRBV4-2,TRBJ1-1
CASSEGPSTDTQYF,TGTGCCAGTAGCGAGGGACCTAGCACAGATACGCAGTATTTT,-,-,TRBV19,TRBJ2-3
CASSVEYTSGYTDTQYF,TGTGCCAGCAGCGTAGAGTATACTAGCGGTTACACAGATACGCAGTATTTT,TRBD2,-,TRBV9,TRBJ2-3
CAWGPAGRPAYEQYF,TGTGCCTGGGGTCCCGCGGGGAGACCCGCCTACGAGCAGTACTTC,-,once,TRBV30,TRBJ2-7
CASSLSNEQFF,TGTGCCAGCAGTTTATCGAATGAGCAGTTCTTC,-,-,TRBV27,TRBJ2-1
CASSQRVCYTF,TGCGCCAGCAGTCAAAGGGTTTGCTACACCTTC,-,-,TRBV23-1,TRBJ1-2
CASSMGLGYNEQFF,TGTGCCAGTAGTATGGGCCTAGGGTACAATGAGCAGTTCTTC,-,-,TRBV19,TRBJ2-1
CAISEREGVETQYF,TGTGCCATCAGTGAGCGGGAGGGCGTGGAGACCCAGTACTTC,TRBD2,-,TRBV10-3,TRBJ2-5
CASSYSRGTEQFF,TGTGCCAGCAGTTACTCGCGGGGAACGGAGCAGTTCTTC,-,-,TRBV6-5,TRBJ2-1
CASSFSGSTSDEQFF,TGTGCCAGCAGCTTTAGCGGGAGTACTAGCGATGAGCAGTTCTTC,TRBD2,once,TRBV7-3,TRBJ2-1
CASRPGRNTEAFF,TGTGCCAGCAGACCCGGGAGGAACACTGAAGCTTTCTTT,-,-,TRBV28,TRBJ1-1
CASSLRGISYEQYF,TGTGCCAGCAGTTTGCGGGGGATCTCTTACGAGCAGTACTTC,TRBD2,-,TRBV28,TRBJ2-7
CASSVEGLLVNEQYF,TGTGCCAGCAGCGTAGAGGGCCTCCTAGTTAACGAGCAGTACTTC,-,-,TRBV9,TRBJ2-7
CASSVGTTSTDTQYF,TGCGCCAGCAGTGTGGGGACTACTAGCACAGATACGCAGTATTTT,TRBD2,-,TRBV10-1,TRBJ2-3
CASCPRVSGEKLFF,TGTGCCAGCTGCCCCAGGGTCTCTGGGGAAAAACTGTTTTTT,-,-,TRBV2,TRBJ1-4
CATTSDRGHSGYTF,TGTGCCACCACTTCGGACAGGGGTCACTCTGGCTACACCTTC,TRBD1,-,TRBV15,TRBJ1-2
CASSLGVTSGRAPFNNEQFF,TGTGCCAGCAGCTTAGGGGTAACTAGCGGGAGGGCCCCCTTCAACAATGAGCAGTTCTTC,TRBD2,-,TRBV7-6,TRBJ2-1
CASMGGNNEQFF,TGTGCCAGCATGGGAGGTAACAATGAGCAGTTCTTC,-,-,TRBV9,TRBJ2-1
CASSHHSSGSYEQYF,TGTGCCAGCAGCCACCATTCTAGCGGTTCCTACGAGCAGTACTTC,TRBD2,-,TRBV4-2,TRBJ2-7
CASSQSPGQGNTEAFF,TGCGCCAGCAGCCAGTCCCCGGGACAGGGGAACACTGAAGCTTTCTTT,TRBD1,-,TRBV4-1,TRBJ1-1
CASSQDAGARYGYTF,TGCGCCAGCAGCCAAGACGCAGGGGCCAGATATGGCTACACCTTC,-,-,TRBV4-1,TRBJ1-2
CASSQGYSRYEQYF,TGCGCCAGCAGCCAGGGGTACAGCCGCTACGAGCAGTACTTC,-,-,TRBV5-1,TRBJ2-7
CASSGGRSTDTQYF,TGTGCCAGTAGTGGCGGGAGGAGCACAGATACGCAGTATTTT,TRBD2,-,TRBV19,TRBJ2-3
CAIGSGRAHEQYF,TGTGCCATTGGTAGCGGGAGAGCTCACGAGCAGTACTTC,TRBD2,-,TRBV27,TRBJ2-7